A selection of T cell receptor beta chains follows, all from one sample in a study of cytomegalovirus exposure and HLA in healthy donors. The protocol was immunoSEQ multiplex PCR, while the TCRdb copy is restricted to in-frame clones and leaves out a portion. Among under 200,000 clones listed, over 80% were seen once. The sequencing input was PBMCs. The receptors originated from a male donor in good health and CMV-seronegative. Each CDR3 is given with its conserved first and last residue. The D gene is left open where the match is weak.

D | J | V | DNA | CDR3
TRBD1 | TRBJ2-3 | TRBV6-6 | TGTGCCAGCAGCAAACCGGGACAGGGTAAAGATACGCAGTATTTT | CASSKPGQGKDTQYF
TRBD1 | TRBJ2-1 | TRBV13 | TGTGCCAGCAGCCGACCGGGACAGGGGTTCCACAATGAGCAGTTCTTC | CASSRPGQGFHNEQFF
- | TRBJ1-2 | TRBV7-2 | TGTGCCAGCAGCCCCCAGTATGGCTACACCTTC | CASSPQYGYTF
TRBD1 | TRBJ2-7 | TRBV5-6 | TGTGCCAGCAGCACACCAGGGGGTACGTACGAGCAGTACTTC | CASSTPGGTYEQYF
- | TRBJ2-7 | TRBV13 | TGTGCCAGCAGCTTAGAAATATACGGGGAATACGAGCAGTACTTC | CASSLEIYGEYEQYF
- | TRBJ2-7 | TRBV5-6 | TGTGCCAGCAGCCCCATGCCCGCTCAGGGTATAGAGCAGTACTTC | CASSPMPAQGIEQYF
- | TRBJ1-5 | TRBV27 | TGTGCCAGCAGTTTATCGAGGGACACCAATCAGCCCCAGCATTTT | CASSLSRDTNQPQHF
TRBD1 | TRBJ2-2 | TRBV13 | TGTGCCAGCTCGACAGGGAAGAACACCGGGGAGCTGTTTTTT | CASSTGKNTGELFF
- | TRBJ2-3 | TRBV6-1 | TGTGCCAGTGGCATGGAGGCGGGGTTCCCCGATACGCAGTATTTT | CASGMEAGFPDTQYF
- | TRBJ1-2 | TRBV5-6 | TGTGCCAGCAGCTTCGGCTCGCAGGGGTGGAACTATGGCTACACCTTC | CASSFGSQGWNYGYTF
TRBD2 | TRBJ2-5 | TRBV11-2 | TGTGCCAGCAGCTGGGCTGCGGGGGGGCTTGGAGAGACCCAGTACTTC | CASSWAAGGLGETQYF
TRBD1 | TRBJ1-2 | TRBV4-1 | TGCGCCAGCAGCCAGCTCGGGACAGTTAACTATGGCTACACCTTC | CASSQLGTVNYGYTF
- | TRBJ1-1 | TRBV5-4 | TGTGCCAGCAGCTGGGGGGGCCTGAACACTGAAGCTTTCTTT | CASSWGGLNTEAFF
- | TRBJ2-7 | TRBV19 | TGTGCCAGTAGTATCGCGGGGGCCGAGCAGTACTTC | CASSIAGAEQYF
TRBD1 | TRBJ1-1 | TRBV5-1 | TGCGCCAGCAGCGGACGGACAGGGAACACTGAAGCTTTCTTT | CASSGRTGNTEAFF
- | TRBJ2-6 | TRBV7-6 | TGTGCCAGCAGCGAGACTCCCGGGGCCAACGTCCTGACTTTC | CASSETPGANVLTF
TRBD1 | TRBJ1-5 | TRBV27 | TGTGCCAGCAGTTTAGTCGGGACAGGGGGGTACAATCAGCCCCAGCATTTT | CASSLVGTGGYNQPQHF
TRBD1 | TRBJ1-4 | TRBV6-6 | TGTGCCAGCAGTTACCGGGACAGTAGCACTAATGAAAAACTGTTTTTT | CASSYRDSSTNEKLFF
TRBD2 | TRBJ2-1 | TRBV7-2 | TGTGCCAGCAGCCCCCCGGGGGGGGCCGATGAGCAGTTCTTC | CASSPPGGADEQFF